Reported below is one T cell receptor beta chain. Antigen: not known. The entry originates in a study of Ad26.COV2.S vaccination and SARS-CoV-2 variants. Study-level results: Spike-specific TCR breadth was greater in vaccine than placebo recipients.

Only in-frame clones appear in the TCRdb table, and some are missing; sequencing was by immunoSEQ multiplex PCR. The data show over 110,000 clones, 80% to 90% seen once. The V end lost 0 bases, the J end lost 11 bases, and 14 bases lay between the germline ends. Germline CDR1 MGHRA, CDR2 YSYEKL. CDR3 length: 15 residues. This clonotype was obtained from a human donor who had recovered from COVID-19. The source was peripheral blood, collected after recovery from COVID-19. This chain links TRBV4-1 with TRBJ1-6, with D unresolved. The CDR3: CASSQDPGGRTPLHF. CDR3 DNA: TGCGCCAGCAGCCAAGACCCCGGAGGGAGGACACCCCTCCACTTT.